This TCR beta chain was recovered during a study of T cells in localized non-small cell lung cancer. Study findings and constraints: Of the top 100 tumor clones, median about 56 were in adjacent lung, some 30 among its top 100. Uninvolved nearby lung showed the greatest T cell clonality, exceeding that found in tumor.

Details on this clone: Its cognate antigen is unknown.

Germline CDR1 KGHSY, CDR2 FQNENV. The CDR3 extends over 18 amino acids. The V and J ends lost 5 bases and 6 bases respectively, with 26 bases between them. Assay: immunoSEQ multiplex PCR; the TCRdb copy retains only in-frame clones and omits some. The repertoire holds under 5,500 clones, with approximately 30% as singletons. The sample here was lung tumor tissue, taken before any cancer treatment. The sequence derives from a woman aged 35-70 years with stage II squamous cell lung carcinoma. The chain recombines TRBV16 with TRBJ1-5; possible D gene TRBD1, 5 bases. The CDR3 DNA is TGTGCCAGCAGCGATCATTCACCGGGACCCTGGGCGACTCAGCCCCAGCATTTT. It specifies CASSDHSPGPWATQPQHF. Supplemented by reference TRBV16 and TRBJ1-5, the full variable domain reads GEEVAQTPKHLVRGEGQKAKLYCAPIKGHSYVFWYQQVLKNEFKFLISFQNENVFDETGMPKERFSAKCLPNSPCSLEIQATKLEDSAVYFCASSDHSPGPWATQPQHFGDGTRLSIL.